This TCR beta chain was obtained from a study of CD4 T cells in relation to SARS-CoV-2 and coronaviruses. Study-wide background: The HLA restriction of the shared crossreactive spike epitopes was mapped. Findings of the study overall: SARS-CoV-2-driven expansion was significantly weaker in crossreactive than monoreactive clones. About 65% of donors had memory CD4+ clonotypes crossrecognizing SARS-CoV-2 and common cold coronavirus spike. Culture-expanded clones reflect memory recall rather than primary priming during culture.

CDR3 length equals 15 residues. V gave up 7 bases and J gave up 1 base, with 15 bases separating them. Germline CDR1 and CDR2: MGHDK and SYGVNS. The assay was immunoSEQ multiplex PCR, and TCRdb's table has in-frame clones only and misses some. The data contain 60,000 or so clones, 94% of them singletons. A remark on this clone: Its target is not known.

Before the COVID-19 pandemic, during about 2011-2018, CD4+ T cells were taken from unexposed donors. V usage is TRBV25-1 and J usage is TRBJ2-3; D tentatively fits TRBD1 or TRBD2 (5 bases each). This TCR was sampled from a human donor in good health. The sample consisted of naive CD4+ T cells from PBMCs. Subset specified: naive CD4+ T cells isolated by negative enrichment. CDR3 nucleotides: TGTGCCAGCACCGAATTGGGGGTAGGCACAGATACGCAGTATTTT. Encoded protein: CASTELGVGTDTQYF.